This is a list of T cell receptor beta chains from one sample in a study of blood T cell repertoires in COVID-19. Using immunoSEQ multiplex PCR, the repertoire was profiled, and TCRdb retains in-frame clones only, with some absent. The sample includes about 370,000 clones, approximately 92% of them seen just once. Sequenced material: PBMCs or T cells enriched from blood (not recorded which). These receptors originate from a man between 18 and 29 years old who had recovered from COVID-19. Each CDR3 is given with its conserved first and last residue. A D gene is named only where the DNA matches it firmly. Only part of the rows carry a size: once, few, many, or a class if the clone is expanded.

V: TRBV19
J: TRBJ1-5
D: NA
size: NA
DNA: TGTGCCACCGAGCCTGTCCTCGGGAGCAATCAGCCCCAGCATTTT
CDR3: CATEPVLGSNQPQHF

V: TRBV6-5
J: TRBJ1-2
D: NA
size: NA
DNA: TGTGCCAGCAAGGGAGAAGCTAACTATGGCTACACCTTC
CDR3: CASKGEANYGYTF

V: TRBV20-1
J: TRBJ2-1
D: NA
size: NA
DNA: TGCAGTGCTTCTTCCGTCAATGAGCAGTTCTTC
CDR3: CSASSVNEQFF

V: TRBV27
J: TRBJ1-5
D: TRBD1
size: NA
DNA: TGTGCCAGCAGTTTAAAACAGGGGGCCCGTCAGCCCCAGCATTTT
CDR3: CASSLKQGARQPQHF

V: TRBV7-7
J: TRBJ2-2
D: NA
size: NA
DNA: TGTGCCAGCAGCCCAATTCAGGGTTTCAACACCGGGGAGCTGTTTTTT
CDR3: CASSPIQGFNTGELFF

V: TRBV5-5
J: TRBJ2-5
D: TRBD1
size: NA
DNA: TGTGCCAGCAGCCCCGGGACAGGGAGTGAGACCCAGTACTTC
CDR3: CASSPGTGSETQYF

V: TRBV3-1/TRBV3-2
J: TRBJ2-1
D: TRBD2
size: NA
DNA: TGTGCCAGCAGCCTGCGGGGGGGCATGAATGAGCAGTTCTTC
CDR3: CASSLRGGMNEQFF

V: TRBV27
J: TRBJ2-5
D: NA
size: NA
DNA: TGTGCCAGCAGTTACCGGGAGACCCAGTACTTC
CDR3: CASSYRETQYF

V: TRBV6-5
J: TRBJ1-2
D: TRBD1
size: NA
DNA: TGTGCCAGCAGTCTCCGGGACAGGGGTGGCTATGGCTACACCTTC
CDR3: CASSLRDRGGYGYTF

V: TRBV6-2/TRBV6-3
J: TRBJ2-7
D: NA
size: NA
DNA: TGTGCCAGCAGTTACTCGAGGGCGAACTACGAGCAGTACTTC
CDR3: CASSYSRANYEQYF

V: TRBV25-1
J: TRBJ1-2
D: NA
size: NA
DNA: TGTGCCAGCAGTGGAGGGACTATCGGGACCGGCTACACCTTC
CDR3: CASSGGTIGTGYTF

V: TRBV3-1/TRBV3-2
J: TRBJ1-5
D: TRBD1
size: NA
DNA: TGTGCCAGCAGCCAAGATACCGGACAGGGTTCGCCCCAGCATTTT
CDR3: CASSQDTGQGSPQHF

V: TRBV19
J: TRBJ2-1
D: NA
size: NA
DNA: TGTGCCAGTAGTATAGCCGGACTGAAGGCAATGACGCAGTTCTTC
CDR3: CASSIAGLKAMTQFF

V: TRBV19
J: TRBJ2-5
D: NA
size: NA
DNA: TGTGCCAGTAGTATCCAGGGGGGAGAGACCCAGTACTTC
CDR3: CASSIQGGETQYF

V: TRBV2
J: TRBJ2-7
D: TRBD2
size: NA
DNA: TGTGCCAGCAGTGACTGGACTAGCGGGAGTTACGAGCAGTACTTC
CDR3: CASSDWTSGSYEQYF

V: TRBV9
J: TRBJ1-6
D: TRBD1
size: NA
DNA: TGTGCCAGCAGCCCCCGGGACAGGCCGAGCTCCTATAATTCACCCCTCCACTTT
CDR3: CASSPRDRPSSYNSPLHF

V: TRBV5-1
J: TRBJ2-7
D: TRBD1
size: NA
DNA: TGCGCCAGCAGCTTGGAGGGACAGGGGGCTGGCGAGCAGTACTTC
CDR3: CASSLEGQGAGEQYF

V: TRBV5-1
J: TRBJ1-5
D: NA
size: few
DNA: TGCGCCAGCAGCTTGGCCGGGGGGGATCAGCCCCAGCATTTT
CDR3: CASSLAGGDQPQHF

V: TRBV14
J: TRBJ2-3
D: NA
size: NA
DNA: TGTGCCAGCAGCCAAGGACGGGGGAACCTTTACACAGATACGCAGTATTTT
CDR3: CASSQGRGNLYTDTQYF

V: TRBV7-2
J: TRBJ2-3
D: NA
size: NA
DNA: TGTGCCAGCAGCTTAATTTACGGGGTTAGCACAGATACGCAGTATTTT
CDR3: CASSLIYGVSTDTQYF

V: TRBV25-1
J: TRBJ1-1
D: NA
size: NA
DNA: TGTGCCAGCAGTGAGGGGAGCCGGGTCACTGAAGCTTTCTTT
CDR3: CASSEGSRVTEAFF

V: TRBV25-1
J: TRBJ2-3
D: NA
size: once
DNA: TGTGCCAGCAGTGCTAGGACAGGTCGGGGGAAGGATACGCAGTATTTT
CDR3: CASSARTGRGKDTQYF

V: TRBV6-5
J: TRBJ2-7
D: NA
size: NA
DNA: TGTGCCAGCAGGGTGGACAGTTCCTACGAGCAGTACTTC
CDR3: CASRVDSSYEQYF

V: TRBV29-1
J: TRBJ1-2
D: TRBD1
size: NA
DNA: TGCAGCGTTCCCGGACAGGGTGAAGGAGTCTATGGCTACACCTTC
CDR3: CSVPGQGEGVYGYTF

V: TRBV21-1
J: TRBJ1-2
D: NA
size: NA
DNA: TGTGCCCTACCGGCTTCCCGAGGTCTTAACTATGGCTACACCTTC
CDR3: CALPASRGLNYGYTF

V: TRBV27
J: TRBJ2-6
D: TRBD1
size: NA
DNA: TGTGCCAGCAGATCGGCGACAGGGACCGGGGCCAACGTCCTGACTTTC
CDR3: CASRSATGTGANVLTF

V: TRBV7-2
J: TRBJ2-1
D: NA
size: once
DNA: TGTGCCAGCAGCTCCTCTTCGCCTAGCAAAAGGCTCTTC
CDR3: CASSSSSPSKRLF

V: TRBV5-1
J: TRBJ2-7
D: TRBD1
size: NA
DNA: TGCGCCAGCAGCTTGGGGGGACAGGGCTACGAGCAGTACTTC
CDR3: CASSLGGQGYEQYF

V: TRBV3-1/TRBV3-2
J: TRBJ2-7
D: TRBD2
size: NA
DNA: TGTGCCAGCAAGACTAGCGGGGGGGTCTACGAGCAGTACTTC
CDR3: CASKTSGGVYEQYF

V: TRBV9
J: TRBJ2-3
D: NA
size: NA
DNA: TGTGCCAGCAGCGTAGTGCTGGGAGCGGATACGCAGTATTTT
CDR3: CASSVVLGADTQYF

V: TRBV7-9
J: TRBJ2-2
D: NA
size: NA
DNA: TGTGCCAGCAGCGACCACCCGGGACTCTCCCCCGGGGAGCTGTTTTTT
CDR3: CASSDHPGLSPGELFF

V: TRBV7-2
J: TRBJ2-2
D: TRBD1
size: NA
DNA: TGTGCCAGCAGCTTTGGGGGACAGGCGAACACCGGGGAGCTGTTTTTT
CDR3: CASSFGGQANTGELFF

V: TRBV6-5
J: TRBJ2-5
D: TRBD1
size: NA
DNA: TGTGCCAGCAGGATGTTCCGGGACAGCCAAGAGACCCAGTACTTC
CDR3: CASRMFRDSQETQYF

V: TRBV7-3
J: TRBJ2-1
D: TRBD2
size: NA
DNA: TGTGCCAGCAGCTTATCCGAGGGACTAGCAGACTACAATGAGCAGTTCTTC
CDR3: CASSLSEGLADYNEQFF

V: TRBV10-1
J: TRBJ2-1
D: TRBD2
size: once
DNA: TGCGCCAGCAGTCCAAGCGGGGTGCGGAATGAGCAGTTCTTC
CDR3: CASSPSGVRNEQFF

V: TRBV6-5
J: TRBJ1-1
D: NA
size: NA
DNA: TGTGCCAGCAGTTACCATACCCGGGGGGGTTCGACTGAAGCTTTCTTT
CDR3: CASSYHTRGGSTEAFF

V: TRBV29-1
J: TRBJ1-3
D: NA
size: NA
DNA: TGCAGCGTATACAGGCGATCTGGAAACACCATATATTTT
CDR3: CSVYRRSGNTIYF

V: TRBV18
J: TRBJ1-1
D: NA
size: once
DNA: TGTGCCAGCTCACCACCGAGATCAAGCACTGAAGCTTTCTTT
CDR3: CASSPPRSSTEAFF

V: TRBV6-5
J: TRBJ2-7
D: TRBD1
size: NA
DNA: TGTGCCAGCAGTCGAAGGACAGGCCTCTACGAGCAGTACTTC
CDR3: CASSRRTGLYEQYF

V: TRBV4-2
J: TRBJ2-3
D: TRBD2
size: NA
DNA: TGTGCCAGCAGCCAGGAGGGACTACGCACAGATACGCAGTATTTT
CDR3: CASSQEGLRTDTQYF

V: TRBV28
J: TRBJ2-3
D: TRBD2
size: NA
DNA: TGTGCCAGCAGGTCCGGGGGGGTGCCAGATACGCAGTATTTT
CDR3: CASRSGGVPDTQYF

V: TRBV28
J: TRBJ1-1
D: NA
size: NA
DNA: TGTGCCAGCAGTCCCTTGCGGCCAACCGGCAGGGACACTGAAGCTTTCTTT
CDR3: CASSPLRPTGRDTEAFF

V: TRBV7-3
J: TRBJ1-2
D: NA
size: NA
DNA: TGTGCCAGCAGCAGGGGACTGCTACAGCTTTATGGCTACACCTTC
CDR3: CASSRGLLQLYGYTF

V: TRBV11-3
J: TRBJ2-1
D: TRBD2
size: once
DNA: TGTGCCAGCAGCCCCGGAGAGGGTAGCGGGAGGGGCTACAATGAGCAGTTCTTC
CDR3: CASSPGEGSGRGYNEQFF